A selection of T cell receptor beta chains follows, all from one sample in a study of cytomegalovirus exposure and HLA in healthy donors. Libraries were prepared by immunoSEQ multiplex PCR; TCRdb keeps only in-frame clonotypes and omits some of them. Recorded for this sample: tens of thousands of clones. The material sequenced was PBMCs. The receptors stem from a woman aged 25 to 39 in good health and CMV-seropositive. Each CDR3 is given with its conserved first and last residue. A D gene is named only where the DNA matches it firmly.

TRBD1,TRBV30,TRBJ1-6,TGTGCCTGGAGTGGAGACAGGGCTGGGTCACCCCTACACTTT,CAWSGDRAGSPLHF
.,TRBV5-5,TRBJ2-2,TGTGCCAGCAGCTTTTGGCGGCGGCCGAAGATAAACACCGGGGAGCTGTTTTTT,CASSFWRRPKINTGELFF
TRBD1,TRBV4-2,TRBJ2-3,TGTGCCAGCAGCCAATCACAGGGGGCGGGAGATACGCAGTATTTT,CASSQSQGAGDTQYF
TRBD1,TRBV18,TRBJ2-5,TGTGCCAGCTCACCCCGGGACAGGGCGAGAGAGACCCAGTACTTC,CASSPRDRARETQYF
.,TRBV11-2,TRBJ1-3,TGTGCCAGCAGCACATGGTCCCGGACAGACACCATATATTTT,CASSTWSRTDTIYF
TRBD2,TRBV4-1,TRBJ2-7,TGCGCCAGCAGCCCTCTGACTAGCGGGAGAACCGAGCAGTACTTC,CASSPLTSGRTEQYF
.,TRBV5-6,TRBJ1-5,TGTGCCAGCAGCTCGTTCCGGGACAATCAGCCCCAGCATTTT,CASSSFRDNQPQHF
TRBD1,TRBV7-7,TRBJ2-5,TGTGCTAGCAGCTTTTCACTAGGGGGGACAGGGAAAGAGACCCAGTACTTC,CASSFSLGGTGKETQYF
.,TRBV9,TRBJ2-2,TGTGCCAGCAGCGTAGCTAGGGACAAGCCCGTGAACACCGGGGAGCTGTTTTTT,CASSVARDKPVNTGELFF
.,TRBV5-6,TRBJ1-5,TGTGCCAGCAGCTTAGTTGGGGGGGGCAGCAATCAGCCCCAGCATTTT,CASSLVGGGSNQPQHF
TRBD1,TRBV19,TRBJ1-5,TGTGCCAGTAGTATAGAAGGACAGGGAGGTCAGCCCCAGCATTTT,CASSIEGQGGQPQHF
.,TRBV30,TRBJ2-1,TGTGCCTGGAGAAAGACAGATGCCTACAATGAGCAGTTCTTC,CAWRKTDAYNEQFF
TRBD1,TRBV6-1,TRBJ2-7,TGTGCCAGCAGTGTTATACAGGGGGGAGTCAACGAGCAGTACTTC,CASSVIQGGVNEQYF
.,TRBV30,TRBJ1-6,TGTGCCTGGGAGCAGGGTAATGGTAATTCACCCCTCCACTTT,CAWEQGNGNSPLHF
.,TRBV30,TRBJ2-1,TGTGCCTGGACACAGGGTGCTGAGCAGTTCTTC,CAWTQGAEQFF
TRBD2,TRBV30,TRBJ2-2,TGTGCCTGGAGTGCCGGGGGGGCGGGCACCGGGGAGCTGTTTTTT,CAWSAGGAGTGELFF
.,TRBV7-6,TRBJ1-1,TGTGCCAGCAGCCTTGACGACAGTGAAGCTTTCTTT,CASSLDDSEAFF
TRBD1,TRBV5-1,TRBJ2-7,TGCGCCAGCAGCTTGGCCCTCCCGACAGGGGGCGGCGAGCAGTACTTC,CASSLALPTGGGEQYF
.,TRBV19,TRBJ1-6,TGTGCCAGTAGTGGGGGCCCAGTGGCGTCACCCCTCCACTTT,CASSGGPVASPLHF
.,TRBV5-1,TRBJ1-5,TGCGCCAGCAGCTTGTCAGGGGACCACAGCAATCAGCCCCAGCATTTT,CASSLSGDHSNQPQHF
.,TRBV30,TRBJ1-6,TGTGCCTGGAGTGTACCTCCAGATAATTCACCCCTCCACTTT,CAWSVPPDNSPLHF
.,TRBV11-3,TRBJ2-3,TGTGCCAGCAGCTTTAATCTAGCTACAGATACGCAGTATTTT,CASSFNLATDTQYF
.,TRBV18,TRBJ2-5,TGTGCCAGCTCACCGGGGAGCCAAGAGACCCAGTACTTC,CASSPGSQETQYF
.,TRBV18,TRBJ1-5,TGTGCCAGCTCACCGGACTTAGCCGTTCAGCCCCAGCATTTT,CASSPDLAVQPQHF
TRBD1,TRBV6-5,TRBJ1-5,TGTGCCAGCAGTAAATGGACAGGGGCCGATCAGCCCCAGCATTTT,CASSKWTGADQPQHF
.,TRBV6-1,TRBJ2-7,TGTGCCAGCAGGGGGCACATGTACGAGCAGTACTTC,CASRGHMYEQYF
TRBD1,TRBV18,TRBJ1-3,TGTGCCAGCTCACCGACAGGGTCTGGAAACACCATATATTTT,CASSPTGSGNTIYF
.,TRBV7-2,TRBJ2-1,TGTGCCAGCAGTTCCGATAGCGTTTTCCTTAACAATGAGCAGTTCTTC,CASSSDSVFLNNEQFF
TRBD2,TRBV5-8,TRBJ2-5,TGTGCCAGCAGCTCACGCTACGGACTAGCGGGGGGGCAGGAGACCCAGTACTTC,CASSSRYGLAGGQETQYF